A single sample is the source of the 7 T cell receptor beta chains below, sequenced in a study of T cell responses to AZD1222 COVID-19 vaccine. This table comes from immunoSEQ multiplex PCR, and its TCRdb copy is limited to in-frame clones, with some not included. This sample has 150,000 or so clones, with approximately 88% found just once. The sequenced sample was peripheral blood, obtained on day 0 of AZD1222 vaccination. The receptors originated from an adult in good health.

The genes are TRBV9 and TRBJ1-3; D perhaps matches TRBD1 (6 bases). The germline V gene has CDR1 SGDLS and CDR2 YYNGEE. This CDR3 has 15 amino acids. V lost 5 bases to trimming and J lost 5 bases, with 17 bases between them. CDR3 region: CASSGLGGGRNTIYF. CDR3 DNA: TGTGCCAGCAGTGGACTGGGGGGCGGAAGAAACACCATATATTTT.

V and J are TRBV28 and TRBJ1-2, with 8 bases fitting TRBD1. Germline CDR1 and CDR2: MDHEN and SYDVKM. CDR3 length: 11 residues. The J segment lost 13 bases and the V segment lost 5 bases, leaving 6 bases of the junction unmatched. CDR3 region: CASSAGGDSTF. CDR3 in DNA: TGTGCCAGCAGTGCAGGGGGCGACTCCACCTTC.

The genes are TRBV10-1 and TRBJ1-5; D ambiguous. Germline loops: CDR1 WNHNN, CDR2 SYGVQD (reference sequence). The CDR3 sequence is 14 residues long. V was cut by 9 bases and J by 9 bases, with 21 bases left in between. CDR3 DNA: TGCGCCAGTCAGCCTTTTAGGCTCCCAGGGCCCCAGCATTTT. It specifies CASQPFRLPGPQHF.

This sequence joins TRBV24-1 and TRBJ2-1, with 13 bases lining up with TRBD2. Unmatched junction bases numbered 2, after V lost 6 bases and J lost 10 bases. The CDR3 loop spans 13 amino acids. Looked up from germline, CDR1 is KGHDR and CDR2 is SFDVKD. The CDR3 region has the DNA TGTGCCACCAGTCCGGGACTAGCGGGAGAGCAGTTCTTC. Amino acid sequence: CATSPGLAGEQFF.

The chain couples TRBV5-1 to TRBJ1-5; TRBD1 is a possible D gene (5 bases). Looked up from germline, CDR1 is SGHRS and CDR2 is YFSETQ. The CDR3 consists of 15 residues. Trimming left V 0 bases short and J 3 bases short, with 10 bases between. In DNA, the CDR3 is TGCGCCAGCAGCTTGGATGGGGCCCCCAATCAGCCCCAGCATTTT. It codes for CASSLDGAPNQPQHF.

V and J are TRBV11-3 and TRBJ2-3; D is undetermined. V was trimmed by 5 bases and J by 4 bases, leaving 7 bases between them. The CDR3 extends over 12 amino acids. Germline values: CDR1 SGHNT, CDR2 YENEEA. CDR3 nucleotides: TGTGCCAGCAGCGTAATTTCAGATACGCAGTATTTT. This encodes CASSVISDTQYF.

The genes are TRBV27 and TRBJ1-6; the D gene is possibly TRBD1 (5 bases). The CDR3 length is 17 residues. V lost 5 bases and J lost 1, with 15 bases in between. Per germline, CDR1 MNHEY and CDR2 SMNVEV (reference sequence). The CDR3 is CASSTGRSGSYNSPLHF. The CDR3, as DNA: TGTGCCAGCAGTACGGGACGGTCGGGGTCCTATAATTCACCCCTCCACTTT.